This TCR beta chain is drawn from a study of STAT3 mutations in large granular lymphocyte leukemia. For the study at large: Under 50% of treated T-LGLL patients showed hematologic response to immunosuppression.

The assay was immunoSEQ multiplex PCR, and TCRdb's table has in-frame clones only and misses some. Among about 15,000 clones listed, roughly four fifths were seen once. Of note for this clone: The antigen remains undetermined.

The V segment lost 1 base and the J segment 4 bases; nucleotides outside the gene matches: 4. Germline lookup yields CDR1 SGHRS and CDR2 YFSETQ. The CDR3 length is 15 residues. Overall study results and limits: Treatment regimens differed across patients between samplings. Persisting codominant clonotypes may have hidden a small pathogenic clone. At least one immunodominant TCR beta clonotype appeared in every T-cell large granular lymphocyte leukemia patient.

The clonotype was recovered from a man aged 50-60 years with T-cell large granular lymphocyte leukemia. Some clones in this sample may be carry-over from other donors' samples. Sequencing was carried out using peripheral blood mononuclear cells. This chain joins TRBV5-1 and TRBJ2-2; 7 bases are a match to TRBD1. This chain's CDR3 is CASSLRQGSTGELFF. The CDR3 DNA is TGCGCCAGCAGCTTGAGACAGGGCTCCACCGGGGAGCTGTTTTTT.